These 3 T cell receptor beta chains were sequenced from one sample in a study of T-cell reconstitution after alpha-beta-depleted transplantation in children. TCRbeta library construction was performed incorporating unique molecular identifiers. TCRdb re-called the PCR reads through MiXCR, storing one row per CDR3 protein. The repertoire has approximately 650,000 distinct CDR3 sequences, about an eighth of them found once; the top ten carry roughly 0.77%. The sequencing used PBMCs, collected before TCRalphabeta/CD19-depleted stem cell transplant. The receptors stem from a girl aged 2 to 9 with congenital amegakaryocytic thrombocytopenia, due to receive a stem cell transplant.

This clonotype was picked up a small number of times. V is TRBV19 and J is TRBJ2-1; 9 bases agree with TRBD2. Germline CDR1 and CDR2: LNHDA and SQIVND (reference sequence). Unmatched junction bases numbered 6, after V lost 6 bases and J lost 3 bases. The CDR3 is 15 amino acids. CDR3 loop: CASRGLLAGYNEQFF. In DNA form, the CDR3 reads TGTGCCAGTAGGGGCTTACTAGCGGGCTACAATGAGCAGTTCTTC.

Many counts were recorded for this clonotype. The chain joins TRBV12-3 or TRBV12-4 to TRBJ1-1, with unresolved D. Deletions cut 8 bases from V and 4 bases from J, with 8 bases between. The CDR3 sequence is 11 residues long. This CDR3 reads CASLAGTEAFF. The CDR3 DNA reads TGTGCCAGCCTGGCGGGCACTGAAGCTTTCTTT.

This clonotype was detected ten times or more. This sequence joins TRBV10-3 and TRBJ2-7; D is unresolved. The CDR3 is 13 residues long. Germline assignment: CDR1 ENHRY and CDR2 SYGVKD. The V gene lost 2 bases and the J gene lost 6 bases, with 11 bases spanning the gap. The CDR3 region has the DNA TGTGCCATCAGTGAGGGAGTATGGCTCGAGCAGTACTTC. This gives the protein CAISEGVWLEQYF.